This T cell receptor beta chain was sequenced in a study of technical replicates of blood from a few donors (TCRdb year 2017). V sheds 8 bases and J sheds 3 bases, leaving 25 bases between their ends. The CDR3 sequence holds 17 residues, the cysteine and phenylalanine included. Only the CDR3 part of the read is kept: 51 bases, read in frame from the first base. CDR1 SGHVS and CDR2 FNYEAQ are derived from the germline V gene. To prepare the library, the immunoSEQ multiplex PCR assay was applied. TCRdb stores this immuneACCESS table with in-frame sequences only. Part of the clones is absent; in the studies checked, under half of the shortfall reflects unresolved V genes, and no reason is known for the rest. This sample has about 94,000 clones in its table, and under 97% of those were observed once. 0.2% to 0.25% of the sample is held by the ten biggest clonotypes. This clone was detected only a few times. Which antigen it targets is not known. Per-base qualities were not stored, and no clone one base away is much larger.

This receptor was obtained from a human donor in good health. The chain uses TRBV7-6 and TRBJ2-5; tentative D gene TRBD2, with 7 bases matching. Sequencing was performed on T cells isolated from PBMCs. CDR3 region: CASSPFLRGRVKETQYF. The nucleotide sequence reads as follows: TGTGCCAGCTCCCCTTTCTTGAGGGGGAGGGTCAAAGAGACCCAGTACTTC.